What follows describes a single T cell receptor (beta chain). Its antigen is as yet unknown. A much larger clone differs from this one at a single base, so this may be a read error. V lost 6 bases, J lost 9 bases, and 15 bases lay in between. CDR1 is DFQATT, CDR2 SNEGSKA, per germline (reference sequence). This CDR3 has 12 amino acids. The data belong to a study of blood T cells in healthy people across ages. Study details: Capturing about one barcoded beta molecule per two T cells was achieved by template switching. The study's findings and limits: Per million T cells, TCR beta diversity dropped about linearly as age rose. Estimated diversity across one million T cells was deemed an underestimate.

Alongside a J-beta primer mix, a sample-barcoded 5' primer served in a second PCR lasting about 7 to 11 cycles. TCRdb analysed the 5' RACE reads with MiXCR anew, one entry per CDR3 protein. Seen here are 1 million to 1.2 million distinct CDR3 sequences, 35% to 40% observed once, and the top ten hold around 12%. Total RNA was isolated from each sample in quantities of at least 6 micrograms. Input material: blood. The TCR comes from a man younger than 30 in good health. This chain uses TRBV20-1 with TRBJ2-1; D uncertain. The CDR3 loop reads CSAPQTYGEQFF. The CDR3 nucleotides read TGCAGTGCCCCGCAAACGTACGGTGAGCAGTTCTTC.